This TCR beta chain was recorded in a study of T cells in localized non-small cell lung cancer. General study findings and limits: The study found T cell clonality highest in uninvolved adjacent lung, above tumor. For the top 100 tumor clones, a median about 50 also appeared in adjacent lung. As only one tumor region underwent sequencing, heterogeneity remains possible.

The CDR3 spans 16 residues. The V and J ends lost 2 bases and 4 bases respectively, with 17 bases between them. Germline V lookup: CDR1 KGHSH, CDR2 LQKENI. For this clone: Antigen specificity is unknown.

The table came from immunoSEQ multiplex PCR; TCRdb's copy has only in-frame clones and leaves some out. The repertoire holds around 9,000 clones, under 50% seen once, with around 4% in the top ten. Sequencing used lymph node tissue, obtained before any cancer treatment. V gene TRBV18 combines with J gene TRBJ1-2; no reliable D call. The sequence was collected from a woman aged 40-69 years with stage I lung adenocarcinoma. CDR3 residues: CASSPNLTPEGYGYTF. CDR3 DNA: TGTGCCAGCTCACCAAATCTTACCCCGGAGGGCTATGGCTACACCTTC. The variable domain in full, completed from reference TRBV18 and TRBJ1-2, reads NAGVMQNPRHLVRRRGQEARLRCSPMKGHSHVYWYRQLPEEGLKFMVYLQKENIIDESGMPKERFSAEFPKEGPSILRIQQVVRGDSAAYFCASSPNLTPEGYGYTFGSGTRLTVV.